This TCR beta chain was profiled in a study of blood T cell repertoires in COVID-19. Overall study: T cells, B-cell-depleted T cells, or PBMCs provided the cDNA or gDNA that served as material.

Germline V CDR1 and CDR2: LNHDA, SQIVND (reference sequence). The J segment lost 6 bases and the V segment lost 5 bases, leaving 4 bases of the junction unmatched. The CDR3 runs 13 residues. Per the original data handling: Amplification of reference gene primers provided the estimated nucleated cell counts. The table came from immunoSEQ multiplex PCR; TCRdb's copy has only in-frame clones and leaves some out. D and trimming come from the DNA, and the V and J calls and clone size come from that table. The table has about 210,000 clones, about 91% seen once. The receptor's source is a man in his thirties or forties with acute or convalescent COVID-19. This sequence joins TRBV19 and TRBJ1-2; 9 positions agree with TRBD1. Sequenced material: peripheral blood. CDR3 loop: CASSLQGADGYTF. The DNA for the CDR3 is TGTGCCAGTAGTCTACAGGGGGCGGATGGCTACACCTTC.